The rows below give T cell receptor beta chains drawn from one sample of a study of blood T cell repertoires in COVID-19. Here immunoSEQ multiplex PCR was the method, and the copy in TCRdb shows in-frame clones only, minus some. This sample carries 250,000 or so clones, less than 95% of them seen once, and the ten largest clones take around 2.8%. The sequenced material came from PBMCs or T cells enriched from blood (not recorded which). These receptors came from a man aged 40-49 years who had been exposed to COVID-19. The CDR3 runs from the conserved cysteine through the conserved F or W. A D gene is named only where the DNA matches it firmly. The listing skips clone size in some rows; elsewhere it reads once, few, many or a size class.

j_call,d_call,cdr3_length,v_call,clone_size,cdr3_nt,cdr3_aa
TRBJ2-7,TRBD2,13,TRBV28,-,TGTGCCAGCACCCCCCCGGGGAGGGGCGAGCAGTACTTC,CASTPPGRGEQYF
TRBJ1-5,-,15,TRBV6-2/TRBV6-3,-,TGTGCCAGCAGCTCCAGACAGGTCAGCAATCAGCCCCAGCATTTT,CASSSRQVSNQPQHF
TRBJ1-6,-,14,TRBV11-2,-,TGTGCCAGCAGCTTACCGGTGGGGCATTCACCCCTCCACTTT,CASSLPVGHSPLHF
TRBJ2-4,-,13,TRBV12-3/TRBV12-4,-,TGTGCCAGCAGTTTTAACAGGGATAACATTCAGTACTTC,CASSFNRDNIQYF
TRBJ1-2,-,15,TRBV7-9,-,TGTGCCAGCAGCTTCGGCCCACAGGGCAGCTATGGCTACACCTTC,CASSFGPQGSYGYTF
TRBJ2-7,TRBD2,15,TRBV6-1,few,TGTGCCAGCAGTGAAGCGAGCGGGAGCTCCTACGAGCAGTACTTC,CASSEASGSSYEQYF
TRBJ1-6,TRBD1,15,TRBV5-4,-,TGTGCCAGCAGCACGCCGACAGGGCTCGGCTCACCCCTCCACTTT,CASSTPTGLGSPLHF
TRBJ2-1,TRBD2,18,TRBV9,-,TGTGCCAGCAGCCCGCGAGGAGGGGCAGGACTAGTATCCGATGAGCAGTTCTTC,CASSPRGGAGLVSDEQFF
TRBJ1-1,-,16,TRBV5-1,-,TGCGCCAGCAGCCCTTGGGCTCGGGGGGCCGGCGCTGAAGCTTTCTTT,CASSPWARGAGAEAFF
TRBJ2-7,TRBD1,14,TRBV4-1,-,TGCGCCAGCAGCCGGACAGGGGGCTCCTACGAGCAGTACTTC,CASSRTGGSYEQYF
TRBJ2-7,-,15,TRBV9,-,TGTGCCAGCAGCGTAGGGGGCTCAAGTGGATACGAGCAGTACTTC,CASSVGGSSGYEQYF
TRBJ1-4,-,16,TRBV15,once,TGTGCCACCAGCAGAGAAGTTGGGGGAGGAGGTGAAAAACTGTTTTTT,CATSREVGGGGEKLFF
TRBJ1-2,-,11,TRBV29-1,-,TGCAGCGTCGCCACCGGCTATGGCTACACCTTC,CSVATGYGYTF